The entry below gives a single T cell receptor beta chain sequence along with its context. Its antigen is not identified. This entry belongs to a study of OX40 agonist ivuxolimab in advanced cancers. The study's findings and limits: With doses of 0.1 to 3.0 mg/kg, CD4+ and CD8+ blood T cells had undergone clonal expansion by week 6.

The repertoire was sequenced with immunoSEQ multiplex PCR; TCRdb's copy has only in-frame clones and lacks some. The table lists roughly 60,000 clones, 85% of them singletons. V lost 8 bases, J lost 0 bases, and 9 bases stayed unmatched. The V gene's germline CDR1 is MNHNY and CDR2 SVGAGI (reference sequence). The CDR3 covers 15 residues. This receptor was obtained from an adult with an advanced solid tumor such as melanoma, head and neck, liver or kidney cancer. The material sequenced was CD4+ or CD8+ T cells sorted from blood, taken in a trial of the OX40 agonist ivuxolimab. The chain employs TRBV6-6 and TRBJ2-7, with TRBD1 identical over 8 bases. The CDR3 bases are TGTGCCAGCGAAACAGGACAGGGATTCTCCTACGAGCAGTACTTC. Translation gives CASETGQGFSYEQYF.